This TCR beta chain derives from a study of CD8 T cells in ankylosing spondylitis. Findings and caveats of the study: What seemed typical of ankylosing spondylitis blood was a TCR beta motif built from eight highly homologous variants.

Germline assignment: CDR1 DFQATT and CDR2 SNEGSKA (reference sequence). V shed 3 bases and J shed 1 base, with 10 bases lying between them. The length of the CDR3 is 13 residues. TCRdb ran MiXCR on the 5' RACE reads and lists one entry per CDR3 protein. The table shows about 220,000 distinct CDR3 sequences, with about 6.7% occurring only once. At least ten counts were recorded for this clonotype. Its antigen is currently unknown. The source of this sequence is a male donor with ankylosing spondylitis. The chain is built from TRBV20-1 and TRBJ2-7; D uncertain. The sequenced material came from blood, either unsorted or a sorted T cell fraction (not recorded which). The CDR3 spells CSASYIRSYEQYF. CDR3 coding DNA: TGCAGTGCTAGTTATATCAGATCCTACGAGCAGTACTTC.